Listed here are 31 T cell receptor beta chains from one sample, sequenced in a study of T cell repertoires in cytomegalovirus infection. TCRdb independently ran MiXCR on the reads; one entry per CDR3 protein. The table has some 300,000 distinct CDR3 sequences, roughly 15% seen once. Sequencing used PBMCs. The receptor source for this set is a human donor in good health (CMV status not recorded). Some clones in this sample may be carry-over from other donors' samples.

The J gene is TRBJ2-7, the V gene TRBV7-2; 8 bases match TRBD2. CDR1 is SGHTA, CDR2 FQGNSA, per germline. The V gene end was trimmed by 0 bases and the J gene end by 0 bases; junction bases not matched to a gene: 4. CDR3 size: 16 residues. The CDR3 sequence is CASSLAIAGFSYEQYF. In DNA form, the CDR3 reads TGTGCCAGCAGCTTAGCGATAGCGGGGTTCTCCTACGAGCAGTACTTC.

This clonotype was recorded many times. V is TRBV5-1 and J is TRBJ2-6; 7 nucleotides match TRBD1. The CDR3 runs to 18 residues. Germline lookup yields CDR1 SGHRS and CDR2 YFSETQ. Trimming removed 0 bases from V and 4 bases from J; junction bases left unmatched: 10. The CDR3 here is CASSLAGTVGIGANVLTF. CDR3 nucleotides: TGCGCCAGCAGCTTGGCCGGGACAGTAGGCATCGGGGCCAACGTCCTGACTTTC.

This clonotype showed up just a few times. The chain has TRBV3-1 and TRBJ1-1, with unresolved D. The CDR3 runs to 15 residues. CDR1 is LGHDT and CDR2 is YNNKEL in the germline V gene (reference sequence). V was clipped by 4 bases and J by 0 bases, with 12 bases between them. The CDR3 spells CASSLVADVNTEAFF. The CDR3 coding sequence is TGTGCCAGCAGCCTAGTGGCGGACGTGAACACTGAAGCTTTCTTT.

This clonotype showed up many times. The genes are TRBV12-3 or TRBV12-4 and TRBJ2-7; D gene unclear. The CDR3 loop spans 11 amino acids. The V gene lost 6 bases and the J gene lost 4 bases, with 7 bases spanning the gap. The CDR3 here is CASRPGYEQYF. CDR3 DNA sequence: TGTGCCAGCAGGCCAGGATACGAGCAGTACTTC.

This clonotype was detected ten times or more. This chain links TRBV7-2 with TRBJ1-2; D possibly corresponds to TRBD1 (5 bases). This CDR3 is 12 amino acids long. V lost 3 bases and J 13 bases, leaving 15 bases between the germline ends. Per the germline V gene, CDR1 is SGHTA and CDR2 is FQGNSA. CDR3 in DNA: TGTGCCAGCAGCTTCGCGGGACCATCGACCACCTTC. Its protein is CASSFAGPSTTF.

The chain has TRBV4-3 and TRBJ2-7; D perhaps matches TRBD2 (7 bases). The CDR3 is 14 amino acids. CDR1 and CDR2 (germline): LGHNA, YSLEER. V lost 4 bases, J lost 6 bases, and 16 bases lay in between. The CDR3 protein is CASSLGGGALEQYF. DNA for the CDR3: TGCGCCAGCAGCCTCGGAGGGGGGGCCCTCGAGCAGTACTTC.

The CDR3: CASSLGLGQNYGYTF. In nucleotides, the CDR3 is TGTGCCAGCAGCTTGGGGCTCGGACAGAACTATGGCTACACCTTC. The V gene is TRBV7-9, the J gene TRBJ1-2; D possibly corresponds to TRBD1 (6 bases). Trimming shortened V by 3 bases and J by 2 bases, and 13 bases separated the two germline ends. Germline CDR1 reads SEHNR; CDR2 reads FQNEAQ (reference sequence). The CDR3 consists of 15 residues.

This chain's CDR3 is CSAGGGVMYNEQFF. CDR3 nucleotide sequence: TGCAGTGCTGGGGGGGGAGTCATGTACAATGAGCAGTTCTTC. The chain links TRBV20-1 to TRBJ2-1; 7 bases line up with TRBD2. The CDR3 has 14 amino acids. Trimming took 5 bases from V and 4 from J; bases not matched to a gene: 8. Germline CDR1 reads DFQATT; CDR2 reads SNEGSKA (reference sequence).

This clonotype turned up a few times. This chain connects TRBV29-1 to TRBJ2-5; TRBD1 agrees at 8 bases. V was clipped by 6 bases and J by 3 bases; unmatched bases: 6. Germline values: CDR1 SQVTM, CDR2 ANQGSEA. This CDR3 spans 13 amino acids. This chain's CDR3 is CSVGQGREETQYF. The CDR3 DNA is TGCAGCGTCGGACAGGGTCGAGAAGAGACCCAGTACTTC.

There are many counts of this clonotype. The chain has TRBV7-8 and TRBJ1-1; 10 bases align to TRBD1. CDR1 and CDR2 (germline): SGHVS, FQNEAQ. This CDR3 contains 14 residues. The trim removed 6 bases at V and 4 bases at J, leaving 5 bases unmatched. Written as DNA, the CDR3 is TGTGCCAGCAGTCGGACAGGGGGTGTCACTGAAGCTTTCTTT. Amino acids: CASSRTGGVTEAFF.

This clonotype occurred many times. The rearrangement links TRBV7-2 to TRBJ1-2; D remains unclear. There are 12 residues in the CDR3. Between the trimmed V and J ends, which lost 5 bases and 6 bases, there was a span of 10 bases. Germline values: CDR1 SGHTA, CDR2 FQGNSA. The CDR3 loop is CASSVYSDGYTF. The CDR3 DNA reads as TGTGCCAGCAGCGTTTACTCTGATGGCTACACCTTC.

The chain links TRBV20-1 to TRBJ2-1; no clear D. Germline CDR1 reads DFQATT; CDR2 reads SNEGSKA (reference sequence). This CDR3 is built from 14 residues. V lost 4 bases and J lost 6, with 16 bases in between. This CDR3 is CSAKANQFGNEQFF. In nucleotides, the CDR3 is TGCAGTGCTAAAGCAAACCAATTTGGCAATGAGCAGTTCTTC.

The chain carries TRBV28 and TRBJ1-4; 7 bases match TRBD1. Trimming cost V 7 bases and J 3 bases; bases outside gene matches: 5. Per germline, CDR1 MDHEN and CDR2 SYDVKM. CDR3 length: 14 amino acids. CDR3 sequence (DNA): TGTGCCAGCACGCAGGGACAGTCTAATGAAAAACTGTTTTTT. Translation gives CASTQGQSNEKLFF.

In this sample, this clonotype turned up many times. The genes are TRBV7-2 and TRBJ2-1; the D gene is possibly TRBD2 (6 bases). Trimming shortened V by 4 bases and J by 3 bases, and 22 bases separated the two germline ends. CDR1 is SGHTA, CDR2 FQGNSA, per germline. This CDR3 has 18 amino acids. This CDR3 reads CASSSSGFGLGGYNEQFF. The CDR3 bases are TGTGCCAGCAGCTCCTCTGGGTTTGGACTGGGGGGCTACAATGAGCAGTTCTTC.

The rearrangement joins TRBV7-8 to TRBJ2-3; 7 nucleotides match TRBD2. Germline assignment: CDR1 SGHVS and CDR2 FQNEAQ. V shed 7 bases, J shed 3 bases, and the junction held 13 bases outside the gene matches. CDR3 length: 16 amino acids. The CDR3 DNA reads TGTGCCAGCAACCAGATGGGGGGGGGGGTTACAGATACGCAGTATTTT. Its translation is CASNQMGGGVTDTQYF.

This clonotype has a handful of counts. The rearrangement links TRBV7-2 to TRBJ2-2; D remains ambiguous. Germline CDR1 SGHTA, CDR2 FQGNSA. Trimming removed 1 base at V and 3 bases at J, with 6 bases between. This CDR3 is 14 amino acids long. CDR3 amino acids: CASSLGHHTGELFF. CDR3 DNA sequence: TGTGCCAGCAGCTTAGGACATCACACCGGGGAGCTGTTTTTT.

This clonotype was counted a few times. CDR3 sequence: CASTLGYRTVNTEAFF. The CDR3 nucleotides are TGTGCCAGCACCCTGGGGTACCGGACGGTGAACACTGAAGCTTTCTTT. The V and J genes are TRBV2 and TRBJ1-1; D is unresolved. V lost 7 bases, J lost 0 bases, and 18 bases lay in between. Germline values: CDR1 SNHLY, CDR2 FYNNEI. This CDR3 has 16 amino acids.

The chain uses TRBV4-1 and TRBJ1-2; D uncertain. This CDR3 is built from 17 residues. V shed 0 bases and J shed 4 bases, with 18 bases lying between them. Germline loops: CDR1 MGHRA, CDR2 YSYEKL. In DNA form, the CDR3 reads TGCGCCAGCAGCCAAGAACTTCCTATAGGCGCTATCTATGGCTACACCTTC. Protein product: CASSQELPIGAIYGYTF.

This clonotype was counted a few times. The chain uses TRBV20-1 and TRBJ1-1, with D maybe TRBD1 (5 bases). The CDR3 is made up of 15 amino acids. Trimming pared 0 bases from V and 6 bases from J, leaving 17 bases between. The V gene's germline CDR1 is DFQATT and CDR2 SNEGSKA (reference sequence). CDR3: CSARDQGGTTAEAFF. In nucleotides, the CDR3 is TGCAGTGCTAGAGACCAGGGAGGCACAACCGCTGAAGCTTTCTTT.

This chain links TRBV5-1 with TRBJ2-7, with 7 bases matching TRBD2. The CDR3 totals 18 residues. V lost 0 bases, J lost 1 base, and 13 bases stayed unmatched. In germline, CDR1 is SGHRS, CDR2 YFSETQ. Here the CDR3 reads CASSLDGGGHTLSYEQYF. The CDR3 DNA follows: TGCGCCAGCAGCTTGGATGGCGGGGGTCACACCTTATCCTACGAGCAGTACTTC.

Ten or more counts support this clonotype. The CDR3 DNA follows: TGTGCCAGCAGCCCAAATGTCGGATACAATGAGCAGTTCTTC. Amino acid sequence: CASSPNVGYNEQFF. The rearrangement links TRBV11-2 to TRBJ2-1; D is unresolved. The germline V gene has CDR1 SGHAT and CDR2 FQNNGV. The V end was cut by 5 bases, the J end by 4 bases, with 12 bases between. This CDR3 has 14 amino acids.

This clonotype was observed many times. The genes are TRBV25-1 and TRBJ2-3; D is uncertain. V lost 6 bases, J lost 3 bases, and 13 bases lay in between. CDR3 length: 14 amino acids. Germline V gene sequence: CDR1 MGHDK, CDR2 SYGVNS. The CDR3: CASRAPFETDTQYF. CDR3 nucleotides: TGTGCCAGCAGGGCCCCTTTTGAGACAGATACGCAGTATTTT.

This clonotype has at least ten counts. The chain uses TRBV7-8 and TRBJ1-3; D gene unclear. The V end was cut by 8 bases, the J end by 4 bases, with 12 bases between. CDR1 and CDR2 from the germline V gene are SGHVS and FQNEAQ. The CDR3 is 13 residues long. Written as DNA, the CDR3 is TGTGCCAGCCTCGGAGTTGGGGGAAACACCATATATTTT. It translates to CASLGVGGNTIYF.

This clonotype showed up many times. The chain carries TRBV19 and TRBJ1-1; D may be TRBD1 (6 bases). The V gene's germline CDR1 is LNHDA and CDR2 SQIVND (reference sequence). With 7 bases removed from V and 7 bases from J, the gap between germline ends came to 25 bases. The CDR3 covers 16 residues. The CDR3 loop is CASNPETGALPNEAFF. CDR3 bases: TGTGCCAGTAACCCAGAGACAGGCGCACTACCGAATGAAGCTTTCTTT.

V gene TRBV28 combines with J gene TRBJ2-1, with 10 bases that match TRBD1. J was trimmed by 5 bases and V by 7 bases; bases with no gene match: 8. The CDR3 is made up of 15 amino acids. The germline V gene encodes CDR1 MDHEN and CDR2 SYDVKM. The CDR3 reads CASNIGTGAHNEQFF. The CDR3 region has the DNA TGTGCCAGCAACATTGGGACAGGGGCACACAATGAGCAGTTCTTC.

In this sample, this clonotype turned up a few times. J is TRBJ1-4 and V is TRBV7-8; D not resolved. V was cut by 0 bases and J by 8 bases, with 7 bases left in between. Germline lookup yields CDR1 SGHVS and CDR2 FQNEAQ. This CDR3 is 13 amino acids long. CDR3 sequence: CASSLALEEKLFF. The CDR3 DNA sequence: TGTGCCAGCAGCTTAGCGCTGGAGGAAAAACTGTTTTTT.

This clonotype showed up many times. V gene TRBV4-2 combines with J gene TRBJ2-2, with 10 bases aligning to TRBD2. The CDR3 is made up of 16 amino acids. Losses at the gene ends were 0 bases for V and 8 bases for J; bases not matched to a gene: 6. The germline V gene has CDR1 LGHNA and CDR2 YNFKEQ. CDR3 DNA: TGTGCCAGCAGCCAAGATCAGGGACTAGCGTGGGGGGAGCTGTTTTTT. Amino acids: CASSQDQGLAWGELFF.

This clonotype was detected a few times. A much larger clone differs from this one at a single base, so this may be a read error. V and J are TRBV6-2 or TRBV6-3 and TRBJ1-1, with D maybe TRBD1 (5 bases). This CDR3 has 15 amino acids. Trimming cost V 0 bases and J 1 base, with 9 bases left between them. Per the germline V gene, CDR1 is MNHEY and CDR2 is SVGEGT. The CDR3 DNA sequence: TGTGCCAGCAGTTACTCGACGGGACCGAACACTGAAGCTTTCTTT. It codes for CASSYSTGPNTEAFF.

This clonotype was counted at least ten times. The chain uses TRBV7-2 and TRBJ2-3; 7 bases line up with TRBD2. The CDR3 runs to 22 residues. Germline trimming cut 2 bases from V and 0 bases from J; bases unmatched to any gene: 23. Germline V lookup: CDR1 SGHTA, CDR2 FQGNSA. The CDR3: CASSLLLTSWTRGLSSTDTQYF. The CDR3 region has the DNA TGTGCCAGCAGCTTACTTTTGACGTCGTGGACTAGAGGACTTTCTAGCACAGATACGCAGTATTTT.

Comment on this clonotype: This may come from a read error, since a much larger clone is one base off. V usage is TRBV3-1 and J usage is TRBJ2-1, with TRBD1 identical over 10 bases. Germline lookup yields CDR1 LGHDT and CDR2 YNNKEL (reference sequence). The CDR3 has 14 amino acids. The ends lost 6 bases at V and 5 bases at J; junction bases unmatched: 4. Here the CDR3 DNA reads TGTGCCAGCAGTTACGGGACAGGGGACAATGAGCAGTTCTTC. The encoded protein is CASSYGTGDNEQFF.

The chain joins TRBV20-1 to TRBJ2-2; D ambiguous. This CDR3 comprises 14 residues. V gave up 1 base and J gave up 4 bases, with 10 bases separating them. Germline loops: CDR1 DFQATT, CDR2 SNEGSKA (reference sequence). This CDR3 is CSARAPDGTGELFF. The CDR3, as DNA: TGCAGTGCTAGAGCCCCGGATGGCACCGGGGAGCTGTTTTTT.